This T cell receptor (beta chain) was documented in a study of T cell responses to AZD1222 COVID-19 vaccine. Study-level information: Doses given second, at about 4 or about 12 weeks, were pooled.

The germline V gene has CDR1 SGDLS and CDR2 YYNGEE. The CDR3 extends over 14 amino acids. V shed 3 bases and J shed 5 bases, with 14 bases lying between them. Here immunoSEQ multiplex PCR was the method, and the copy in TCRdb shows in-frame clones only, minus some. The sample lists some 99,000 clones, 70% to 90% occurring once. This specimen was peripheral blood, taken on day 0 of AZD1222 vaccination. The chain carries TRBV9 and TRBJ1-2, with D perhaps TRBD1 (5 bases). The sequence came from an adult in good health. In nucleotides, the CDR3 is TGTGCCAGCAGCGCAGAGGGGAGGTTTTATGGCTACACCTTC. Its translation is CASSAEGRFYGYTF.